The 6 T cell receptor beta chains given below trace back to one sample, sequenced in a study of T-cell memory formation after mild COVID-19. A single record per CDR3 protein comes from TCRdb applying MiXCR to the 5' RACE reads. The sample carries around 440,000 distinct CDR3 sequences, about 18% recorded once. Sequences were obtained from PBMCs or a T cell subset sorted from them (not recorded which). These receptors originate from an adult woman who had mild COVID-19 (a few samples of this study predate the infection). Cell type and time point are not known.

The V call is TRBV19, the J call TRBJ1-5; D ambiguous. V was shortened by 3 bases and J by 5 bases, with 8 bases between the two germline ends. The CDR3 is 13 residues long. CDR1 LNHDA and CDR2 SQIVND come from the germline V gene (reference sequence). The CDR3 protein is CASSIGGYQPQHF. The CDR3 DNA sequence: TGTGCCAGTAGTATTGGCGGGTATCAGCCCCAGCATTTT.

This clonotype occurred many times. The V and J genes are TRBV7-2 and TRBJ2-1; 7 bases map to TRBD2. The CDR3 spans 13 residues. Germline V CDR1 and CDR2: SGHTA, FQGNSA. The J segment lost 10 bases and the V segment lost 2 bases, leaving 5 bases of the junction unmatched. DNA of the CDR3: TGTGCCAGCAGCTTACTTTCTAGCGGCGAGCAGTTCTTC. Amino acids: CASSLLSSGEQFF.

The sample holds a few counts of this clonotype. V is TRBV10-3 and J is TRBJ1-1; 7 positions agree with TRBD1. Germline V CDR1 and CDR2: ENHRY, SYGVKD. The CDR3 sequence is 14 residues long. Trimming at V came to 7 bases and at J to 3 bases, leaving 8 bases not matched to a gene. CDR3 in DNA: TGTGCCATCAAAGAAGGGGGCCTGCACACTGAAGCTTTCTTT. Protein product: CAIKEGGLHTEAFF.

In this sample, this clonotype turned up a few times. The V call is TRBV12-3 or TRBV12-4, the J call TRBJ1-6; D may be TRBD1 (6 bases). The length of the CDR3 is 15 residues. V was cut by 1 base and J by 7 bases, with 11 bases left in between. DNA for the CDR3: TGTGCCAGCAGTTTAGGGGGGACAACGAATTCACCCCTCCACTTT. Encoded protein: CASSLGGTTNSPLHF.

The chain carries TRBV20-1 and TRBJ1-2; TRBD1 matches 7 bases. The V and J ends lost 3 bases and 7 bases, in that order; junction bases with no gene match: 8. This CDR3 has 13 amino acids. Germline lookup yields CDR1 DFQATT and CDR2 SNEGSKA (reference sequence). This CDR3 is CSASGKGASGYTF. DNA of the CDR3: TGCAGTGCTAGTGGGAAGGGGGCTAGTGGCTACACCTTC.

This chain connects TRBV29-1 to TRBJ2-7; 8 nucleotides line up with TRBD1. The V segment lost 6 bases and the J segment 5 bases; nucleotides outside the gene matches: 6. Per germline, CDR1 SQVTM and CDR2 ANQGSEA. The length of the CDR3 is 12 residues. CDR3 in DNA: TGCAGCGTGCAACACAGGGGGGACGAGCAGTACTTC. Protein product: CSVQHRGDEQYF.